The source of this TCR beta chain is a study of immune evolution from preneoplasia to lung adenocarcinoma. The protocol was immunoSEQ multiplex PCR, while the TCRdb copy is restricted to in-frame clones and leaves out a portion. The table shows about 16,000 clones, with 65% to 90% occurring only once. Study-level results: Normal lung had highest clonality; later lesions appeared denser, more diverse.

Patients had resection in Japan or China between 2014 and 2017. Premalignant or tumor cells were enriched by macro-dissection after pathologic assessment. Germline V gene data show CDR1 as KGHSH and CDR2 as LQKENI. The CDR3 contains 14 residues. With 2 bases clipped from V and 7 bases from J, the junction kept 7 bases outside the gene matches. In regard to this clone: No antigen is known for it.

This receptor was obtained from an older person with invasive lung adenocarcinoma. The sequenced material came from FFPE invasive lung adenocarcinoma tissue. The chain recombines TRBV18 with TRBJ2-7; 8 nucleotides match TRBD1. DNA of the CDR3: TGTGCCAGCTCACCATCGGTGACAGGGGTTGAGCAGTACTTC. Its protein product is CASSPSVTGVEQYF.